This entry lists 9 T cell receptor beta chains sequenced from one sample in a study of shared clonotypes between healthy human individuals. Terminally differentiated effector memory CD45RA+ cells were excluded by CCR7 positive selection of CD45RO-negative cells. The table came from immunoSEQ multiplex PCR; TCRdb's copy has only in-frame clones and leaves some out. The sample has 450,000 to 700,000 clones; over 95% are singletons. What was sequenced was naive CD8+ T cells sorted from blood. Receptors originate from a woman younger than 45 in good health.

This rearrangement joins TRBV13 to TRBJ1-1, with D possibly being TRBD1 (5 bases). V was pared by 4 bases and J by 6 bases, with 12 bases between. The CDR3 runs 13 residues. The V gene's germline CDR1 is PRHDT and CDR2 FYEKMQ (reference sequence). This CDR3 reads CASSWGLGAEAFF. The CDR3, as DNA: TGTGCCAGCAGCTGGGGTCTAGGGGCTGAAGCTTTCTTT. Filled out from reference TRBV13 and TRBJ1-1, the complete variable domain reads AAGVIQSPRHLIKEKRETATLKCYPIPRHDTVYWYQQGPGQDPQFLISFYEKMQSDKGSIPDRFSAQQFSDYHSELNMSSLELGDSALYFCASSWGLGAEAFFGQGTRLTVV.

This clone was recorded once. The J gene is TRBJ2-7, the V gene TRBV28; tentatively, D is TRBD2 (6 bases). The CDR3 is 13 amino acids. Germline assignment: CDR1 MDHEN and CDR2 SYDVKM. Trimming removed 4 bases at V and 2 bases at J, with 9 bases between. CDR3 loop: CASSSPGAYEQYF. In DNA form, the CDR3 reads TGTGCCAGCAGTTCACCGGGGGCCTACGAGCAGTACTTC.

The chain uses TRBV6-5 and TRBJ2-7; D is uncertain. Trimming pared 2 bases from V and 5 bases from J, leaving 4 bases between. The CDR3 consists of 11 residues. Germline CDR1 reads MNHEY; CDR2 reads SVGAGI. The CDR3, as DNA: TGTGCCAGCAGTTACGGCGACGAGCAGTACTTC. It yields the protein CASSYGDEQYF.

The chain is built from TRBV4-1 and TRBJ1-4; no firm D call. CDR1 and CDR2 (germline): MGHRA, YSYEKL. This CDR3 contains 17 residues. With 1 base removed from V and 0 bases from J, the gap between germline ends came to 12 bases. DNA for the CDR3: TGCGCCAGCAGCCAAGGAGGTTACAAAACAACTAATGAAAAACTGTTTTTT. Translated: CASSQGGYKTTNEKLFF.

The chain links TRBV28 to TRBJ1-5; TRBD1 agrees at 7 bases. Germline V gene data show CDR1 as MDHEN and CDR2 as SYDVKM. The CDR3 length is 14 residues. Germline trimming cut 3 bases from V and 7 bases from J; bases unmatched to any gene: 6. The DNA of the CDR3 is TGTGCCAGCAGTTTCAGGGGGGAGCGGCAGCCCCAGCATTTT. Translation gives CASSFRGERQPQHF. Full variable domain (remainder filled in from reference TRBV28 and TRBJ1-5): DVKVTQSSRYLVKRTGEKVFLECVQDMDHENMFWYRQDPGLGLRLIYFSYDVKMKEKGDIPEGYSVSREKKERFSLILESASTNQTSMYLCASSFRGERQPQHFGDGTRLSIL.

V gene TRBV5-1 combines with J gene TRBJ1-2; a possible D gene is TRBD1 (6 bases). CDR1 is SGHRS, CDR2 YFSETQ, per germline. Trimming stripped 5 bases from V and 1 base from J, with 15 bases between. This CDR3 spans 15 amino acids. This CDR3 reads CASRETGHINYGYTF. CDR3 sequence (DNA): TGCGCCAGCAGGGAAACGGGACACATTAACTATGGCTACACCTTC.

Remarks on this clone: Compared with germline, one end of the junction differs, possibly owing to a read error. V and J are TRBV27 and TRBJ2-7, with 11 bases that match TRBD2. CDR1 MNHEY and CDR2 SMNVEV come from the germline V gene (reference sequence). The CDR3 totals 15 residues. The CDR3 reads CASTLIAGGSYAQYF. In DNA, the CDR3 is TGTGCCAGCACCTTAATAGCGGGAGGGAGCTACGCGCAGTACTTC.

This clone has a handful of counts. The chain has TRBV9 and TRBJ1-1; 7 bases map to TRBD1. V was clipped by 2 bases and J by 3 bases; unmatched bases: 7. The germline gives CDR1 SGDLS, CDR2 YYNGEE. The CDR3 totals 15 residues. This CDR3 is CASSVFQGEDTEAFF. Here the CDR3 DNA reads TGTGCCAGCAGCGTGTTCCAGGGGGAGGACACTGAAGCTTTCTTT. Combining the CDR3 with reference TRBV9 and TRBJ1-1 gives the whole variable domain DSGVTQTPKHLITATGQRVTLRCSPRSGDLSVYWYQQSLDQGLQFLIQYYNGEERAKGNILERFSAQQFPDLHSELNLSSLELGDSALYFCASSVFQGEDTEAFFGQGTRLTVV.

The chain has TRBV11-2 and TRBJ1-2; 7 bases map to TRBD1. The V gene end was trimmed by 4 bases and the J gene end by 6 bases; junction bases not matched to a gene: 14. The CDR3 extends over 16 amino acids. Germline values: CDR1 SGHAT, CDR2 FQNNGV. This CDR3 is CASSSGHRTGVDGYTF. The DNA of the CDR3 is TGTGCCAGCAGCTCGGGTCATAGGACAGGAGTCGATGGCTACACCTTC. Variable domain in full (rest from reference TRBV11-2 and TRBJ1-2): EAGVAQSPRYKIIEKRQSVAFWCNPISGHATLYWYQQILGQGPKLLIQFQNNGVVDDSQLPKDRFSAERLKGVDSTLKIQPAKLEDSAVYLCASSSGHRTGVDGYTFGSGTRLTVV.